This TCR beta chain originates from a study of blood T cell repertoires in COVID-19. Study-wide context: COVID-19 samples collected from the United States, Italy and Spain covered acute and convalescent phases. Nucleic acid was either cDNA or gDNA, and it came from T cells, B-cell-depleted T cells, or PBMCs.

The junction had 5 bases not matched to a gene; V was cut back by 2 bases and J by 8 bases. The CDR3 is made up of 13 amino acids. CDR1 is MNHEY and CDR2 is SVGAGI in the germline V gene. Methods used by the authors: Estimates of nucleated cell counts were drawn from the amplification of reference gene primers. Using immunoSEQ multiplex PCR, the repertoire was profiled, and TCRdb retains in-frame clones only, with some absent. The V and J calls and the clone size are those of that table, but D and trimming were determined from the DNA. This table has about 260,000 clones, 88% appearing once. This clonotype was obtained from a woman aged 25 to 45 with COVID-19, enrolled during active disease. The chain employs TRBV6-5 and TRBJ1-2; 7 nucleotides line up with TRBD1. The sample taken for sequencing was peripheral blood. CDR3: CASSYGQGVGYTF. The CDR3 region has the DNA TGTGCCAGCAGTTACGGGCAGGGGGTCGGCTACACCTTC.